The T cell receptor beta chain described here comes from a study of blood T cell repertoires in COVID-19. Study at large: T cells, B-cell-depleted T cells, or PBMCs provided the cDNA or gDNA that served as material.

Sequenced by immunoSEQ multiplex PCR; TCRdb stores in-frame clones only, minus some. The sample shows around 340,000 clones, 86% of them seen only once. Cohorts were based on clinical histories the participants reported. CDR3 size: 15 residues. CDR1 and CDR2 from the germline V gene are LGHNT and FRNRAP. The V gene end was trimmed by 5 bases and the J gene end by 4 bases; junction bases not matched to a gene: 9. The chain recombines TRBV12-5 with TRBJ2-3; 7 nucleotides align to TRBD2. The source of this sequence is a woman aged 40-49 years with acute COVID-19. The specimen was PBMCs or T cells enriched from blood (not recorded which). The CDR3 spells CASGTWTSLPDTQYF. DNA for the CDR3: TGTGCTAGTGGTACATGGACTAGTCTTCCAGATACGCAGTATTTT.